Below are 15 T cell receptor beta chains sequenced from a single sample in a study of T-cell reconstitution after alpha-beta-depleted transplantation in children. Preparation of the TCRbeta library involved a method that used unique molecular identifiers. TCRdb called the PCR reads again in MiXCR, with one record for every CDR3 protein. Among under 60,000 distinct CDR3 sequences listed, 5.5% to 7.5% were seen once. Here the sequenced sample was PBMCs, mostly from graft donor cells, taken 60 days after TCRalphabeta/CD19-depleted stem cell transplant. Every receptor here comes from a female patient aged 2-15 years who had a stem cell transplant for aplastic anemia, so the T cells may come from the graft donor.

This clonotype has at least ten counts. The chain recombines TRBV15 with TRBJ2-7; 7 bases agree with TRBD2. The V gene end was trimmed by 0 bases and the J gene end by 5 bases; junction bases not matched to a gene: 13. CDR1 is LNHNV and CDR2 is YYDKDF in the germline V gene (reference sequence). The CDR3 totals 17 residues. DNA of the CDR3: TGTGCCACCAGCAGAGATGCCCCACTAGCGACGGTGAACGAGCAGTACTTC. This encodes CATSRDAPLATVNEQYF.

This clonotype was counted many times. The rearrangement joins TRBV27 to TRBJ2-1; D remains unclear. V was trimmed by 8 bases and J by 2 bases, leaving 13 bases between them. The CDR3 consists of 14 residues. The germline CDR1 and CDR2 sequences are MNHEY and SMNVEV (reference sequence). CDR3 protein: CASGPSSPYNEQFF. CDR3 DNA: TGTGCCAGCGGTCCCTCCAGCCCCTACAATGAGCAGTTCTTC.

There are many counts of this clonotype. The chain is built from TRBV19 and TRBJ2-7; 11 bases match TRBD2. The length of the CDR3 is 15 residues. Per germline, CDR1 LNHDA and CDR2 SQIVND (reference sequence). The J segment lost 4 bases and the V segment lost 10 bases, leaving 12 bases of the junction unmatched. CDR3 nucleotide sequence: TGTGCCACCTCCAAGGGACTAGCGGTGTCGTACGAGCAGTACTTC. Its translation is CATSKGLAVSYEQYF. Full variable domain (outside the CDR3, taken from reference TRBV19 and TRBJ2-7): DGGITQSPKYLFRKEGQNVTLSCEQNLNHDAMYWYRQDPGQGLRLIYYSQIVNDFQKGDIAEGYSVSREKKESFPLTVTSAQKNPTAFYLCATSKGLAVSYEQYFGPGTRLTVT.

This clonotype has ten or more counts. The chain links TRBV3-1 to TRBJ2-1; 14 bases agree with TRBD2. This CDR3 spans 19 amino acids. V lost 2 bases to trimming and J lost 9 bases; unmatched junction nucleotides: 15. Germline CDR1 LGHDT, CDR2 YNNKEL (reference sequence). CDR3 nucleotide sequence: TGTGCCAGCAGCCAAACGACCACCGGGACTAGCGGGAGAGGGAGTGAGCAGTTCTTC. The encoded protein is CASSQTTTGTSGRGSEQFF.

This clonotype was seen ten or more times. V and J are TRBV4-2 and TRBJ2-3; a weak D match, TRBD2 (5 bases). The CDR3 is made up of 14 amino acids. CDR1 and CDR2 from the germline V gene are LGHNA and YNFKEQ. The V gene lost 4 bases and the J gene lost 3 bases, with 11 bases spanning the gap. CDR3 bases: TGTGCCAGCAGCCTGAGTAGCGCGACAGATACGCAGTATTTT. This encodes CASSLSSATDTQYF.

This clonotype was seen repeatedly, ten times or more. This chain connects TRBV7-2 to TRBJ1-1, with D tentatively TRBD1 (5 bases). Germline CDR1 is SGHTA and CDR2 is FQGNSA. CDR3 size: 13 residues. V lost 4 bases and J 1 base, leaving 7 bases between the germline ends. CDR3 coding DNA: TGTGCCAGCAGCTCGGGACGGAACACTGAAGCTTTCTTT. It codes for CASSSGRNTEAFF.

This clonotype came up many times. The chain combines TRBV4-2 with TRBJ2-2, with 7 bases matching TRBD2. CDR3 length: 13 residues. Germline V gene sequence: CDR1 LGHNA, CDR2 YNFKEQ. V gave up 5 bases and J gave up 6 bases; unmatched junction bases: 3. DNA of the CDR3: TGTGCCAGCAGCGAAGGGAGGGCCGGGGAGCTGTTTTTT. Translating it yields CASSEGRAGELFF.

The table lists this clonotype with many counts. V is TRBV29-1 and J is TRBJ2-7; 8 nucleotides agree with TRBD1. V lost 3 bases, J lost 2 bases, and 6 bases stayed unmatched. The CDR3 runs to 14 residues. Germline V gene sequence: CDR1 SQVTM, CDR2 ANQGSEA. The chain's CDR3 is CSVDGTGGAYEQYF. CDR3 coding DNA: TGCAGCGTTGATGGAACAGGGGGAGCCTACGAGCAGTACTTC.

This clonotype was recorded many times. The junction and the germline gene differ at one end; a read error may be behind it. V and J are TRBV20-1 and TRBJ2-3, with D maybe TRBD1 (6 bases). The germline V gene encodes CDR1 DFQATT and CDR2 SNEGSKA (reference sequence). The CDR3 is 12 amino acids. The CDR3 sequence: CSAGAGSGKADF. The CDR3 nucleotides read TGCAGTGCGGGGGCCGGTTCCGGAAAGGCTGATTTT.

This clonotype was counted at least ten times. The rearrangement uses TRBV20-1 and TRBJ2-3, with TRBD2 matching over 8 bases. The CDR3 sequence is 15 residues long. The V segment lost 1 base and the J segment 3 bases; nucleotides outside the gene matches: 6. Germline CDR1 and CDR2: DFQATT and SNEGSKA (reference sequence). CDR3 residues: CSARGGSGRTDTQYF. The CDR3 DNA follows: TGCAGTGCTAGAGGGGGGAGCGGGAGAACAGATACGCAGTATTTT.

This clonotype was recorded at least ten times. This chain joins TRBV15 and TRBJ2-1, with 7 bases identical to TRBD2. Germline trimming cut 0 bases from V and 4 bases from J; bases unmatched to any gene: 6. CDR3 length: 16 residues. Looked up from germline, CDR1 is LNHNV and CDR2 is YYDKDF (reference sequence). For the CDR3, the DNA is TGTGCCACCAGCAGAGATCCCGGGACTACATACAATGAGCAGTTCTTC. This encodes CATSRDPGTTYNEQFF.

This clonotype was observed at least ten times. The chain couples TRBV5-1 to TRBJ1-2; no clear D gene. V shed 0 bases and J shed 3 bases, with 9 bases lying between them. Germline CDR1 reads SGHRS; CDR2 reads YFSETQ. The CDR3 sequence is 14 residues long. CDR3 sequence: CASSLAGPDYGYTF. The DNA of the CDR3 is TGCGCCAGCAGCTTGGCGGGTCCTGACTATGGCTACACCTTC.

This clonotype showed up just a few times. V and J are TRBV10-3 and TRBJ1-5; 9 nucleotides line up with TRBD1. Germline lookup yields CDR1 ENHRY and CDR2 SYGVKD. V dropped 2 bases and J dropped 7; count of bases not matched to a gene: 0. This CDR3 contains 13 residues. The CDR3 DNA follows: TGTGCCATCAGTGAGGACAGGGGGCAGCCCCAGCATTTT. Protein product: CAISEDRGQPQHF.

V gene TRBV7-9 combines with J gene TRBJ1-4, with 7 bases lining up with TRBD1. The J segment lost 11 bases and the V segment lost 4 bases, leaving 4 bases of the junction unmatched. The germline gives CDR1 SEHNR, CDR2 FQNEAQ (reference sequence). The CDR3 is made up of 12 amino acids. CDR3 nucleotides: TGTGCCAGCAGCTACGGGACAGACAAACTGTTTTTT. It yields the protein CASSYGTDKLFF.

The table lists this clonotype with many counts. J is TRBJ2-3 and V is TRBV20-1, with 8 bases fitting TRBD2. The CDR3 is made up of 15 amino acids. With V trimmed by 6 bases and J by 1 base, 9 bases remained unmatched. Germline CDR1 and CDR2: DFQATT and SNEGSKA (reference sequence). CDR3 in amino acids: CSASLLAAGTDTQYF. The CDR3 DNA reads TGCAGTGCCTCCCTACTAGCGGCAGGCACAGATACGCAGTATTTT.